This TCR beta chain is from a study of blood T cell repertoires in COVID-19. Turning to the study itself: Sites across the United States, Italy and Spain contributed samples from acute and convalescent COVID-19. PBMCs, B-cell-depleted T cells, or T cells provided the cDNA or gDNA that made up the material.

The CDR3 contains 14 residues. Trimming removed 4 bases at V and 5 bases at J, with 15 bases between. Germline values: CDR1 MNHEY, CDR2 SVGAGI. Assay: immunoSEQ multiplex PCR; the TCRdb copy retains only in-frame clones and omits some. The repertoire includes hundreds of thousands of clones, 83% of them detected once, and 1.3% sits in the top ten. Sequencing used peripheral blood. The clonotype was recovered from a woman younger than 45 with COVID-19, enrolled during active disease. The V call is TRBV6-5, the J call TRBJ2-7; D is perhaps TRBD1 (6 bases). The CDR3 spells CASSSPGHGNEQYF. The CDR3 bases are TGTGCCAGCAGTTCCCCGGGACATGGGAACGAGCAGTACTTC.